This T cell receptor beta chain was sequenced during a study of radiation and T cells in renal cell carcinoma. The germline gives CDR1 LGHNA, CDR2 YNFKEQ. The CDR3 extends over 19 amino acids. The ends lost 3 bases at V and 3 bases at J; junction bases unmatched: 18. The method was immunoSEQ multiplex PCR; TCRdb's version includes in-frame clones alone and lacks a portion of them. The sample lists 100,000 to 150,000 clones; about four fifths were seen once. Time point meaning: blood 2 weeks post-SBRT. Treatment here: 15 Gy SBRT to primary tumor, nephrectomy 4 weeks later. Radiation-treated patients gave blood at baseline, week 2 and week 4. The patient's renal cell carcinoma had clear cell pathology.

This clonotype was obtained from a man in his fifties with renal cell carcinoma. This material consisted of blood, taken from a patient whose treatment included radiotherapy and nephrectomy. V usage is TRBV4-2 and J usage is TRBJ1-2; 8 nucleotides agree with TRBD1. The CDR3 spells CASSHPRGRGQSMDYGYTF. DNA for the CDR3: TGTGCCAGCAGCCATCCTCGGGGCAGGGGGCAATCAATGGACTATGGCTACACCTTC.